These 32 T cell receptor beta chains share one sample of origin, sequenced in a study of cytomegalovirus exposure and HLA in healthy donors. The PCR was carried out with 60 Vbeta primers and 13 Jbeta primers. Profiled with immunoSEQ multiplex PCR; TCRdb holds only in-frame clones, not every one. Among almost 200,000 clones listed, around 79% were seen once. The sequencing sample was made of PBMCs. These receptors were taken from a male donor in good health and CMV-seropositive.

V gene TRBV6-5 combines with J gene TRBJ2-1; D unclear. CDR1 and CDR2 (germline): MNHEY, SVGAGI. The CDR3 totals 12 residues. CDR3 in DNA: TGTGGGTCTGGGCGCAAGATCGATGAGCAGTTCTTC. It is translated as CGSGRKIDEQFF.

This chain uses TRBV6-6 with TRBJ1-1, with 9 bases that match TRBD1. The germline V gene has CDR1 MNHNY and CDR2 SVGAGI (reference sequence). The CDR3 totals 14 residues. V lost 8 bases, J lost 4 bases, and 8 bases stayed unmatched. CDR3 amino acids: CASFPQGAGTEAFF. Here the CDR3 DNA reads TGTGCCAGCTTCCCACAGGGGGCGGGCACTGAAGCTTTCTTT.

The chain uses TRBV9 and TRBJ2-1, with 7 bases lining up with TRBD1. The CDR3 has 20 residues. The V and J ends lost 3 bases and 3 bases, in that order; junction bases with no gene match: 21. The germline gives CDR1 SGDLS, CDR2 YYNGEE. This CDR3 is CASSAEGRQGIGLLYNEQFF. The CDR3 bases are TGTGCCAGCAGCGCCGAGGGTAGACAGGGAATTGGATTGCTCTACAATGAGCAGTTCTTC.

The rearrangement uses TRBV7-9 and TRBJ1-5; unclear D gene. The germline V gene has CDR1 SEHNR and CDR2 FQNEAQ (reference sequence). The CDR3 consists of 14 residues. Trimming stripped 3 bases from V and 3 bases from J, with 9 bases between. The CDR3 here is CASSFSILNQPQHF. Written as DNA, the CDR3 is TGTGCCAGCAGCTTTTCCATACTCAATCAGCCCCAGCATTTT.

The chain combines TRBV9 with TRBJ1-2; TRBD1 aligns across 9 bases. The CDR3 has 14 amino acids. Trimming at V came to 0 bases and at J to 8 bases, leaving 5 bases not matched to a gene. Germline-derived CDR1 and CDR2 are SGDLS and YYNGEE. The CDR3 here is CASSVGGTGLGYTF. In nucleotides, the CDR3 is TGTGCCAGCAGCGTAGGGGGGACAGGGCTCGGCTACACCTTC.

V and J are TRBV19 and TRBJ2-5, with D possibly TRBD2 on 7 matching bases. Per the germline V gene, CDR1 is LNHDA and CDR2 is SQIVND (reference sequence). Between the trimmed V and J ends, which lost 1 base and 5 bases, there was a span of 14 bases. The CDR3 contains 15 residues. CDR3 residues: CASSIGFRGGETQYF. For the CDR3, the DNA is TGTGCCAGTAGTATAGGATTCAGGGGAGGGGAGACCCAGTACTTC.

The V and J genes are TRBV2 and TRBJ1-2, with 7 nucleotides matching TRBD1. This CDR3 is built from 13 residues. Germline values: CDR1 SNHLY, CDR2 FYNNEI. V shed 2 bases and J 7 bases; nucleotides not matched to a gene: 4. CDR3 region: CASSESQGGGYTF. CDR3 in DNA: TGTGCCAGCAGTGAAAGCCAGGGGGGTGGCTACACCTTC.

The chain employs TRBV4-2 and TRBJ1-1; 8 bases are shared with TRBD1. The CDR3 has 16 residues. Germline assignment: CDR1 LGHNA and CDR2 YNFKEQ. Losses at the gene ends were 0 bases for V and 2 bases for J; bases not matched to a gene: 5. CDR3 region: CASSQDDRGLNTEAFF. The CDR3 DNA follows: TGTGCCAGCAGCCAAGATGACAGGGGACTTAACACTGAAGCTTTCTTT.

V and J are TRBV5-1 and TRBJ2-7; 13 positions agree with TRBD2. Germline lookup yields CDR1 SGHRS and CDR2 YFSETQ. V gave up 3 bases and J gave up 0 bases; unmatched junction bases: 3. This CDR3 has 16 residues. CDR3 bases: TGCGCCAGCAGCTGGGGGACTAGCGGGGTCTCCTACGAGCAGTACTTC. Translated: CASSWGTSGVSYEQYF.

V gene TRBV28 combines with J gene TRBJ1-4, with 8 positions matching TRBD1. The CDR3 sequence is 15 residues long. Germline V gives CDR1 MDHEN, CDR2 SYDVKM. V lost 4 bases, J lost 6 bases, and 7 bases stayed unmatched. CDR3 bases: TGTGCCAGCAGTTCCCAGGGGGCCCCTTATGAAAAACTGTTTTTT. Translated, it gives CASSSQGAPYEKLFF.

The chain recombines TRBV21-1 with TRBJ2-7; the table's TRBD1 call for D was not verified on the DNA. TRBV21-1 corresponds to a pseudogene. The CDR3 length is 14 residues. CDR3 loop: CARSDRDRAYEQYF. The CDR3 DNA follows: TGTGCCAGGTCCGACCGGGACAGAGCCTACGAGCAGTACTTC.

The chain joins TRBV9 to TRBJ2-1; the D gene is possibly TRBD2 (5 bases). CDR3 length: 17 residues. Germline loops: CDR1 SGDLS, CDR2 YYNGEE. The V gene lost 3 bases and the J gene lost 4 bases, with 20 bases spanning the gap. The CDR3 bases are TGTGCCAGCAGCGACTCCCTCGGGGAGAACATTTACAATGAGCAGTTCTTC. Translating gives CASSDSLGENIYNEQFF.

The chain uses TRBV19 and TRBJ1-2; D is ambiguous. CDR3 size: 12 residues. CDR1 and CDR2 from the germline V gene are LNHDA and SQIVND (reference sequence). With 7 bases removed from V and 2 bases from J, the gap between germline ends came to 8 bases. In DNA form, the CDR3 reads TGTGCCAGTATTGGAGGGAACTATGGCTACACCTTC. Residues: CASIGGNYGYTF.

This clone occurred once. The V gene is TRBV9, the J gene TRBJ1-6, with no clear D. Germline V gene lookup returns CDR1 SGDLS and CDR2 YYNGEE. V was clipped by 4 bases and J by 5 bases, with 10 bases between them. The CDR3 sequence is 14 residues long. As DNA, the CDR3 is TGTGCCAGCAGCCCCGGGGTTGATAATTCACCCCTCCACTTT. Translating gives CASSPGVDNSPLHF.

About this clone: The sample holds other DNA sequences that translate to the same CDR3. V is TRBV5-1 and J is TRBJ2-1, with 7 bases identical to TRBD2. Trimming removed 0 bases from V and 3 bases from J; junction bases left unmatched: 3. Germline V CDR1 and CDR2: SGHRS, YFSETQ. The CDR3 has 15 amino acids. CDR3 residues: CASSLGGGSYNEQFF. The DNA for the CDR3 is TGCGCCAGCAGCTTGGGCGGCGGGAGCTACAATGAGCAGTTCTTC.

J is TRBJ1-2 and V is TRBV4-3, with TRBD1 identical over 10 bases. This CDR3 has 16 amino acids. V trimming: 0 bases; J trimming: 6 bases; junction bases outside the gene matches: 7. Germline values: CDR1 LGHNA, CDR2 YSLEER. The CDR3 DNA follows: TGCGCCAGCAGCCAAGATCGGGGACAGGGGAGGAATGGCTACACCTTC. Protein product: CASSQDRGQGRNGYTF.

Only a few counts were recorded for this clone. This chain connects TRBV5-4 to TRBJ1-3; D is unresolved. The CDR3 covers 15 residues. Looked up from germline, CDR1 is SGHNT and CDR2 is YYREEE (reference sequence). V was shortened by 3 bases and J by 1 base, with 11 bases between the two germline ends. The CDR3 nucleotides read TGTGCCAGCAGCTCATATGTCAGTTCTGGAAACACCATATATTTT. The encoded protein is CASSSYVSSGNTIYF.

The genes are TRBV7-9 and TRBJ2-7, with D perhaps TRBD2 (6 bases). This CDR3 region has 14 residues. V lost 5 bases and J lost 2, with 13 bases in between. In germline, CDR1 is SEHNR, CDR2 FQNEAQ (reference sequence). CDR3 protein: CASSLSGPPYEQYF. In DNA form, the CDR3 reads TGTGCCAGCAGCCTTAGCGGACCCCCCTACGAGCAGTACTTC.

This chain links TRBV5-1 with TRBJ2-5; TRBD1 matches 7 bases. Germline V gives CDR1 SGHRS, CDR2 YFSETQ. The CDR3 has 15 amino acids. After removal of 4 bases from V and 5 bases from J, the junction contained 11 bases not matched to a gene. CDR3 bases: TGCGCCAGCAGCATGCCCGGGACAGTAGGGGAGACCCAGTACTTC. It yields the protein CASSMPGTVGETQYF.

This rearrangement joins TRBV28 to TRBJ2-7, with no clear D. The CDR3 extends over 13 amino acids. Trimming took 2 bases from V and 1 from J, leaving 6 bases between them. The germline gives CDR1 MDHEN, CDR2 SYDVKM. The CDR3 DNA is TGTGCCAGCAGTTTAGGCCCTTCCTACGAGCAGTACTTC. The encoded protein is CASSLGPSYEQYF.

This clone was detected a few times. The chain combines TRBV9 with TRBJ2-3, with TRBD2 matching 7 bases. V trimming: 0 bases; J trimming: 5 bases; junction bases outside the gene matches: 6. In germline, CDR1 is SGDLS, CDR2 YYNGEE. The CDR3 spans 15 residues. CDR3 protein: CASSVVAGVLDTQYF. CDR3 sequence (DNA): TGTGCCAGCAGCGTAGTGGCGGGAGTACTAGATACGCAGTATTTT. The variable domain in full, with the rest retrieved from reference TRBV9 and TRBJ2-3, is DSGVTQTPKHLITATGQRVTLRCSPRSGDLSVYWYQQSLDQGLQFLIQYYNGEERAKGNILERFSAQQFPDLHSELNLSSLELGDSALYFCASSVVAGVLDTQYFGPGTRLTVL.

This chain uses TRBV5-1 with TRBJ1-2; a weak D match, TRBD1 (6 bases). CDR1 is SGHRS, CDR2 YFSETQ, per germline. V was clipped by 0 bases and J by 7 bases, with 13 bases between them. The CDR3 spans 14 residues. The CDR3 DNA follows: TGCGCCAGCAGCTTGGTTAGGGGGAGGGCTGGCTACACCTTC. Translation gives CASSLVRGRAGYTF.

This sequence joins TRBV10-3 and TRBJ2-7; no reliable D call. The CDR3 extends over 13 amino acids. The germline V gene encodes CDR1 ENHRY and CDR2 SYGVKD. V was clipped by 3 bases and J by 7 bases, with 13 bases between them. The CDR3 bases are TGTGCCATCAGTGATGGTTCGCCGCGAGAGCAGTACTTC. Translating it yields CAISDGSPREQYF.

The chain is built from TRBV6-1 and TRBJ2-1; D is perhaps TRBD1 (5 bases). The CDR3 spans 16 residues. With 2 bases removed from V and 7 bases from J, the gap between germline ends came to 18 bases. Germline CDR1 is MNHNS and CDR2 is SASEGT. CDR3 sequence reads: CASSEIGASFLNEQFF. DNA of the CDR3: TGTGCCAGCAGTGAAATTGGGGCGAGTTTTTTGAATGAGCAGTTCTTC.

CDR3: CASSGGQGYEKLFF. DNA for the CDR3: TGTGCCAGCAGTGGGGGACAGGGGTATGAAAAACTGTTTTTT. This chain uses TRBV9 with TRBJ1-4; TRBD1 aligns across 10 bases. CDR3 size: 14 residues. CDR1 and CDR2 (germline): SGDLS, YYNGEE. The junction had 4 bases not matched to a gene; V was cut back by 5 bases and J by 6 bases.

The table lists this clone with a few counts. The chain is built from TRBV5-1 and TRBJ2-1; 9 bases agree with TRBD2. Germline CDR1 SGHRS, CDR2 YFSETQ. With V trimmed by 4 bases and J by 8 bases, 10 bases remained unmatched. The CDR3 is 15 amino acids. The CDR3 loop is CASSAPSGTSHEQFF. The CDR3 DNA reads as TGCGCCAGCAGCGCCCCCTCCGGGACTAGCCATGAGCAGTTCTTC.

This clone was detected once. The CDR3 bases are TGTGCCAGCAGTTACTCGATACAGGGGAGCAATCAGCCCCAGCATTTT. This codes for CASSYSIQGSNQPQHF. This chain joins TRBV6-6 and TRBJ1-5; 7 bases are a match to TRBD1. J gave up 1 base and V 0 bases, and 3 bases lay outside the gene matches. The CDR3 runs 16 residues. The germline V gene encodes CDR1 MNHNY and CDR2 SVGAGI (reference sequence).

This chain joins TRBV4-3 and TRBJ1-2, with TRBD1 matching over 7 bases. Per the germline V gene, CDR1 is LGHNA and CDR2 is YSLEER. The V and J ends lost 3 bases and 8 bases, in that order; junction bases with no gene match: 15. The CDR3 runs 16 residues. CDR3 protein: CASSHRKTGVRDGYTF. In DNA form, the CDR3 reads TGCGCCAGCAGCCATAGAAAAACAGGGGTCCGCGACGGCTACACCTTC.

V is TRBV5-4 and J is TRBJ2-7; 7 nucleotides line up with TRBD2. Germline lookup yields CDR1 SGHNT and CDR2 YYREEE (reference sequence). The CDR3 loop spans 14 amino acids. J lost 6 bases, V lost 0 bases, and 6 bases had no gene match. The CDR3 here is CASSLGLASPEQYF. The CDR3, as DNA: TGTGCCAGCAGCTTGGGACTAGCCTCCCCCGAGCAGTACTTC.

This chain connects TRBV10-2 to TRBJ1-2; 9 bases match TRBD1. Losses at the gene ends were 4 bases for V and 4 bases for J; bases not matched to a gene: 1. Per the germline V gene, CDR1 is WSHSY and CDR2 is SAAADI. The CDR3 spans 13 residues. The CDR3 sequence: CASSGGQGYGYTF. In DNA form, the CDR3 reads TGCGCCAGCAGTGGGGGACAGGGCTATGGCTACACCTTC.

This clone was seen a few times. The rearrangement joins TRBV9 to TRBJ1-3, with D perhaps TRBD1 (5 bases). Looked up from germline, CDR1 is SGDLS and CDR2 is YYNGEE. The CDR3 loop spans 19 amino acids. V lost 0 bases, J lost 0 bases, and 19 bases lay in between. The CDR3 DNA sequence: TGTGCCAGCAGCGTAGTGGAGACGCCAGGGACTTACTCTGGAAACACCATATATTTT. It yields the protein CASSVVETPGTYSGNTIYF.

This chain links TRBV9 with TRBJ2-1, with TRBD2 matching over 7 bases. CDR1 is SGDLS and CDR2 is YYNGEE in the germline V gene. This CDR3 is 15 amino acids long. Trimming took 6 bases from V and 3 from J; bases not matched to a gene: 9. CDR3 sequence (DNA): TGTGCCAGCACGCTTGAAAGCGGGGACTACAATGAGCAGTTCTTC. Translating it yields CASTLESGDYNEQFF.